This is a list of T cell receptor beta chains from one sample in a study of early stage breast cancer tumors. Profiled with immunoSEQ multiplex PCR; TCRdb holds only in-frame clones, not every one. The sample includes about 72,000 clones, roughly 80% of them seen just once. The sample comprised blood. These receptors all stem from a person between 60 and 70 years old with breast cancer. Both conserved end residues are part of each CDR3. D genes are given only for firm matches. Only part of the rows carry a size: once, few, many, or a class if the clone is expanded.

TRBD1 TRBJ1-2 NA TRBV18 CASSPIPDRVDGYTF TGTGCCAGCTCACCGATTCCGGACAGGGTCGACGGCTACACCTTC
NA TRBJ1-3 NA TRBV19 CASSIRGPGNTIYF TGTGCCAGTAGTATCCGGGGGCCCGGAAACACCATATATTTT
NA TRBJ1-5 NA TRBV6-1 CASRGSLNQPQHF TGTGCCAGCAGGGGGTCCCTCAATCAGCCCCAGCATTTT
NA TRBJ1-2 few TRBV2 CASSDQGNYGYTF TGTGCCAGCAGTGACCAGGGGAACTATGGCTACACCTTC
NA TRBJ1-6 few TRBV10-3 CAISDSGNSPLHF TGTGCCATCAGTGATAGTGGGAATTCACCCCTCCACTTT
NA TRBJ1-2 NA TRBV6-6 CASSYSGVGVGGYTF TGTGCCAGCAGTTACTCGGGGGTAGGAGTGGGAGGCTACACCTTC
NA TRBJ2-2 once TRBV18 CASSPASRGGGELFF TGTGCCAGCTCACCAGCTTCCAGGGGCGGAGGGGAGCTGTTTTTT
TRBD1 TRBJ2-3 NA TRBV5-1 CASSFGTGRSPDTQYF TGCGCCAGCAGCTTTGGGACAGGGCGATCGCCAGATACGCAGTATTTT
TRBD2 TRBJ2-7 NA TRBV7-2 CASSDTGLAGATYEQYF TGTGCCAGCAGCGACACGGGACTAGCGGGGGCAACGTACGAGCAGTACTTC
NA TRBJ2-3 NA TRBV11-2 CASSPTVAGDTQYF TGTGCCAGCAGCCCAACGGTCGCCGGAGATACGCAGTATTTT
NA TRBJ1-4 NA TRBV7-9 CASSQGTVATNEKLFF TGTGCCAGCAGCCAGGGGACGGTTGCAACTAATGAAAAACTGTTTTTT
TRBD1 TRBJ2-1 NA TRBV11-2 CASSFLIGQGSDEQFF TGTGCCAGCAGCTTCTTAATAGGACAGGGGTCGGATGAGCAGTTCTTC
NA TRBJ1-2 few TRBV7-9 CASSLRESDGYTF TGTGCCAGCAGCTTAAGGGAATCGGATGGCTACACCTTC
TRBD1 TRBJ2-7 NA TRBV2 CASTGTGGKSYEQYF TGTGCCAGTACCGGGACAGGGGGCAAAAGTTACGAGCAGTACTTC
TRBD1 TRBJ2-6 NA TRBV18 CASSPAGTGAGYSGANVLTF TGTGCCAGCTCACCTGCCGGGACAGGGGCCGGATATTCTGGGGCCAACGTCCTGACTTTC
TRBD2 TRBJ2-1 NA TRBV5-1 CASSPGGGGAYNEQFF TGCGCCAGCAGCCCGGGAGGCGGGGGGGCCTACAATGAGCAGTTCTTC
NA TRBJ2-7 few TRBV7-2 CASSLASGVEQYF TGTGCCAGCAGCTTAGCCTCCGGGGTAGAGCAGTACTTC
NA TRBJ2-7 NA TRBV11-1 CASSLGGSYEQYF TGTGCCAGCAGCTTAGGCGGCTCCTACGAGCAGTACTTC
NA TRBJ1-1 NA TRBV11-2 CASSFGALTEAFF TGTGCCAGCAGCTTTGGGGCTCTGACTGAAGCTTTCTTT
NA TRBJ1-4 NA TRBV28 CASSLLIQASNEKLFF TGTGCCAGCAGTTTATTAATACAGGCCTCTAATGAAAAACTGTTTTTT
NA TRBJ1-5 once TRBV5-1 CASSLGSPDLFSNQPQHF TGCGCCAGCAGCTTGGGTTCCCCAGACCTTTTTAGCAATCAGCCCCAGCATTTT
NA TRBJ2-2 once TRBV6-1 CASSATAVAGELFF TGTGCCAGCAGTGCGACTGCGGTCGCCGGGGAGCTGTTTTTT
NA TRBJ2-3 NA TRBV5-1 CASSLETDTQYF TGCGCCAGCAGCTTGGAGACAGATACGCAGTATTTT
NA TRBJ2-1 NA TRBV7-3 CASSSASGYNEQFF TGTGCCAGCAGCTCAGCTTCGGGCTACAATGAGCAGTTCTTC
TRBD2 TRBJ2-3 NA TRBV30 CAWSVGGRATDTQYF TGTGCCTGGAGTGTTGGAGGGAGGGCCACAGATACGCAGTATTTT
TRBD1 TRBJ1-2 once TRBV30 CAWSDSLPGQGNGGYTF TGTGCCTGGAGCGACTCCTTACCGGGACAGGGGAACGGTGGCTACACCTTC
TRBD1 TRBJ1-3 NA TRBV6-1 CASSEGRGPGNTIYF TGTGCCAGCAGTGAAGGCAGGGGGCCTGGAAACACCATATATTTT
NA TRBJ2-2 NA TRBV5-1 CASSPGVGRSNTGELFF TGCGCCAGCAGCCCTGGGGTGGGGCGTTCGAACACCGGGGAGCTGTTTTTT
TRBD1 TRBJ1-2 NA TRBV29-1 CSVARTGTYGYTF TGCAGCGTGGCCCGGACAGGGACCTATGGCTACACCTTC
NA TRBJ1-3 NA TRBV28 CASSRGQSSGNTIYF TGTGCCAGCAGTCGAGGACAGAGCTCTGGAAACACCATATATTTT
NA TRBJ2-7 NA TRBV20-1 CSGAAEIEQYF TGCAGTGGCGCGGCGGAGATCGAGCAGTACTTC
TRBD1 TRBJ2-6 NA TRBV9 CASSLRQGEFSGANVLTF TGTGCCAGCAGCTTGCGACAGGGTGAATTCTCTGGGGCCAACGTCCTGACTTTC
NA TRBJ2-1 NA TRBV10-3 CAISVDREGEQFF TGTGCCATCAGTGTCGACAGGGAGGGTGAGCAGTTCTTC
NA TRBJ2-7 NA TRBV28 CASSLSLAPGGSSYEQYF TGTGCCAGCAGTTTATCCCTCGCCCCTGGCGGTTCCTCCTACGAGCAGTACTTC
NA TRBJ2-7 NA TRBV6-5 CASSSPSGVYEQYF TGTGCCAGCAGTTCCCCCTCCGGGGTCTACGAGCAGTACTTC
NA TRBJ2-6 NA TRBV10-3 CAISGQRASGANVLTF TGTGCCATCAGTGGACAGAGAGCCTCTGGGGCCAACGTCCTGACTTTC
TRBD1 TRBJ2-5 NA TRBV5-1 CASSLGTGTEETQYF TGCGCCAGCAGCTTGGGAACCGGGACAGAAGAGACCCAGTACTTC
TRBD2 TRBJ2-3 NA TRBV5-1 CASSYLAGRGVTDTQYF TGCGCCAGCAGCTACCTTGCGGGGCGGGGGGTCACAGATACGCAGTATTTT
NA TRBJ2-1 NA TRBV5-6 CASSSLQGRSYNEQFF TGTGCCAGCAGCTCATTACAGGGCCGGTCCTACAATGAGCAGTTCTTC
TRBD1 TRBJ1-6 few TRBV19 CASSHPGQGYLSLHF TGTGCCAGTAGTCATCCGGGACAGGGCTATCTATCCCTCCACTTT
TRBD2 TRBJ2-3 NA TRBV7-2 CASSPSGAGDTQYF TGTGCCAGCAGCCCTAGCGGGGCCGGGGATACGCAGTATTTT
NA TRBJ1-1 few TRBV29-1 CSVEEGGEAFF TGCAGCGTTGAAGAAGGCGGTGAAGCTTTCTTT
NA TRBJ1-5 NA TRBV6-1 CASRERPSYSNQPQHF TGTGCCAGCAGAGAAAGACCCTCCTATAGCAATCAGCCCCAGCATTTT
TRBD2 TRBJ2-2 NA TRBV19 CASSIPGGGGELFF TGTGCCAGTAGTATCCCGGGGGGAGGCGGGGAGCTGTTTTTT
NA TRBJ2-3 once TRBV5-1 CASSLGARVRTDTQYF TGCGCCAGCAGCCTGGGTGCAAGGGTGAGGACAGATACGCAGTATTTT
NA TRBJ2-1 NA TRBV2 CASSEALSASEQFF TGTGCCAGCAGTGAAGCGCTTAGCGCAAGTGAGCAGTTCTTC
NA TRBJ1-2 NA TRBV5-1 CASSIDSDYGYTF TGCGCCAGCAGCATCGACAGTGACTATGGCTACACCTTC
NA TRBJ2-3 NA TRBV5-6 CASSLYGLFTDTQYF TGTGCCAGCAGCTTGTACGGACTTTTCACAGATACGCAGTATTTT
NA TRBJ2-3 NA TRBV19 CASSIASATDTQYF TGTGCCAGTAGTATCGCTAGCGCCACAGATACGCAGTATTTT
NA TRBJ2-7 few TRBV30 CAWSVGGVAYEQYF TGTGCCTGGAGTGTCGGGGGAGTTGCCTACGAGCAGTACTTC
TRBD1 TRBJ2-2 NA TRBV4-2 CASSQAGQTNTGELFF TGTGCCAGCAGCCAAGCGGGACAGACAAACACCGGGGAGCTGTTTTTT
TRBD1 TRBJ1-5 NA TRBV5-1 CASRRGTGTLADQPQHF TGCGCCAGCAGGAGGGGGACAGGGACCTTAGCGGATCAGCCCCAGCATTTT
NA TRBJ2-7 NA TRBV6-5 CASSSHYEQYF TGTGCCAGCAGTTCCCACTACGAGCAGTACTTC
TRBD1 TRBJ1-5 NA TRBV19 CASSTGQGANQPQHF TGTGCCAGTAGTACAGGACAGGGGGCCAATCAGCCCCAGCATTTT
NA TRBJ1-4 NA TRBV5-5 CASSHHHTTNEKLFF TGTGCCAGCAGCCACCATCACACAACTAATGAAAAACTGTTTTTT
TRBD2 TRBJ2-1 NA TRBV28 CASSRQLATKDEQFF TGTGCCAGCAGCCGCCAACTAGCGACCAAAGATGAGCAGTTCTTC
TRBD2 TRBJ2-7 NA TRBV5-1 CASSLELAGGTTYEQYF TGCGCCAGCAGCTTGGAACTAGCGGGAGGGACTACCTACGAGCAGTACTTC
NA TRBJ1-2 few TRBV2 CASSESQVSLGYTF TGTGCCAGCAGTGAGAGCCAAGTGTCTCTTGGCTACACCTTC
NA TRBJ2-2 NA TRBV2 CASSRLSGGELFF TGTGCCAGCAGTAGGCTCTCTGGTGGGGAGCTGTTTTTT